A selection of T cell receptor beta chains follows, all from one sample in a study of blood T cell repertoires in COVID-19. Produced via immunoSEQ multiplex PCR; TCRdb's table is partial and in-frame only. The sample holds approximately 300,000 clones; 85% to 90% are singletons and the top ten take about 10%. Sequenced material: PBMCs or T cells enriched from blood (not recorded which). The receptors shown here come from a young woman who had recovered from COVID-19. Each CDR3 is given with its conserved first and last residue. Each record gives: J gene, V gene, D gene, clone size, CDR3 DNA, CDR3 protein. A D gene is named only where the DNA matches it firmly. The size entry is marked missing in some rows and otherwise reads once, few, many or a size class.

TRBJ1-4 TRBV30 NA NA TGTGCCTCAACGAGGGTGGGAGGTGAAAAACTGTTTTTT CASTRVGGEKLFF
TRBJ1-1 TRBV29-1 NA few TGCAGCGTTGACTCACCCGAGCGCACTGAAGCTTTCTTT CSVDSPERTEAFF
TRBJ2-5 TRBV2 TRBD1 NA TGTGCCAGCAGGAACAGGGGGTTAGAGACCCAGTACTTC CASRNRGLETQYF
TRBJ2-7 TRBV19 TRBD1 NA TGTGCCAGTAGTACAACCCGGGACAGCGTCGAGCAGTACTTC CASSTTRDSVEQYF
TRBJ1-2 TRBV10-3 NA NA TGTGCCATCAGAGGGCACAGGGTGGATGGCTACACCTTC CAIRGHRVDGYTF
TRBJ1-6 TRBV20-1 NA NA TGCAGGGTTAAGGGGTGGTCACCCCTCCACTTT CRVKGWSPLHF
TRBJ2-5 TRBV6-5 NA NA TGTGCCAGCAGTTACTCAACAGGGATCTCCCAAGAGACCCAGTACTTC CASSYSTGISQETQYF
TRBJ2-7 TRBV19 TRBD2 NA TGTGCCAGTAGTACAGTTACCGGGACTAGGGGATCCTACGAGCAGTACTTC CASSTVTGTRGSYEQYF
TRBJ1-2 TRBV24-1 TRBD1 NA TGTGCCACCAGTGATCCCCTGGGACAGTCATATGGCTACACCTTC CATSDPLGQSYGYTF
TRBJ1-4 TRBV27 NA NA TGTGCCAGCAGTTTTTTTCACGGTAATGAAAAACTGTTTTTT CASSFFHGNEKLFF
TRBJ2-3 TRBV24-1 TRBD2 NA TGTGCCACCAGGGGACTAGCGGGAGATGGTGGAGATACGCAGTATTTT CATRGLAGDGGDTQYF
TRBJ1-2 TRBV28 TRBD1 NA TGTGCCAGCAGCCACCCTGAGGGACAGACTCCACTTCTCACTAACTATGGCTACACCTTC CASSHPEGQTPLLTNYGYTF
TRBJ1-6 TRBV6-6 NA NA TGTGCCAGCAGTTACTCTGGACAGTATAATTCACCCCTCCACTTT CASSYSGQYNSPLHF
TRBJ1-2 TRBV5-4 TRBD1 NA TGTGCCAGCAGCTTGGGGACAGGGGATTACTATGGCTACACCTTC CASSLGTGDYYGYTF
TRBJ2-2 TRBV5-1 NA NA TGCGCCAGCAGCCTGGGGACTGTGGACCGAACCGGGGAGCTGTTTTTT CASSLGTVDRTGELFF
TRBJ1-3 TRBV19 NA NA TGTGCCAGTCTTGGGGAGGGGAACTCTGGAAACACCATATATTTT CASLGEGNSGNTIYF
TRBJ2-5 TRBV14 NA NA TGTGCCAGCAGTCCTTGCACAGGGAAGTACTTC CASSPCTGKYF
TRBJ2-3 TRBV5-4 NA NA TGTGCCAGCAGCTTCGGAGGGGGGGGGCTGGGCACAGATACGCAGTATTTT CASSFGGGGLGTDTQYF
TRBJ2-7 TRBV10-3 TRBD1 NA TGTGCCATCAGGGGACAGACCTACGAGCAGTACTTC CAIRGQTYEQYF
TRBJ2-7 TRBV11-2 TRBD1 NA TGTGCCAGCAGCCTGTATTCCGGGACAGGGTATTACGAGCAGTACTTC CASSLYSGTGYYEQYF
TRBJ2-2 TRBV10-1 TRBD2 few TGCGCCACGTCTACTAGCGGCTCCGGGGAGCTGTTTTTT CATSTSGSGELFF
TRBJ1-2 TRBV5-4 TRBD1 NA TGTGCCAGCAAAGGAGACAGGGAGAGTGGCTACACCTTC CASKGDRESGYTF
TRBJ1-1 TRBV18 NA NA TGTGCCAGCTCTCAAGATCAGATGAACACTGAAGCTTTCTTT CASSQDQMNTEAFF
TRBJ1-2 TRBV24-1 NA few TGTGCCACCAGTCAGGGGATTAGATATGGCTACACCTTC CATSQGIRYGYTF
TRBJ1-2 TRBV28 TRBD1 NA TGTGCCAGCAGTCCTAACCTCCGGACAGGGAGGCTATGGGGCTACACCTTC CASSPNLRTGRLWGYTF
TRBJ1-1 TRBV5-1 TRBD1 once TGCGCCAGCAGCTTACAGGGGCTCCCGAACACTGAAGCTTTCTTT CASSLQGLPNTEAFF
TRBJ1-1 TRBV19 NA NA TGTGCCAGTAGTATTGATAGGGGGACTGAAGCTTTCTTT CASSIDRGTEAFF
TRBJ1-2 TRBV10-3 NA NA TGTGCCATCAGTATATCAGGACAGAACTATGGCTACACCTTC CAISISGQNYGYTF
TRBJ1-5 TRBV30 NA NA TGTGCCTGGAGTGTACGGGGGTACAATCAGCCCCAGCATTTT CAWSVRGYNQPQHF
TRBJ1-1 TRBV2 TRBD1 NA TGTGCCAGCAAGAGTACAGGGGGCAGTGGCACTGAAGCTTTCTTT CASKSTGGSGTEAFF
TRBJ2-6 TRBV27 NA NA TGTGCCAGCAGTTTCCTGGGAGCTGGGGCCAACGTCCTGACTTTC CASSFLGAGANVLTF
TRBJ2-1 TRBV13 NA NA TGTGCCAGCAGCTCGCAGCGGGCCGAAGGAACCTACAATGAGCAGTTCTTC CASSSQRAEGTYNEQFF
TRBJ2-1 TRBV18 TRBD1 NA TGTGCCAGCTCACCACTGGGCCGGACAGGGGGCGGTGAGCAGTTCTTC CASSPLGRTGGGEQFF
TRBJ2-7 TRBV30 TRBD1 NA TGTGCCTGGAGTGTACGGGATTGGGGACAGGGAAGGTCCCGACCCTACGAGCAGTACTTC CAWSVRDWGQGRSRPYEQYF
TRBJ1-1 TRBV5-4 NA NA TGTGCCACTCCTAGGAGGGTGAACACTGAAGCTTTCTTT CATPRRVNTEAFF
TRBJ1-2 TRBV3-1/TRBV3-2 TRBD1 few TGTGCCAGCAGCCTGGGACAGAACTATGGCTACACCTTC CASSLGQNYGYTF
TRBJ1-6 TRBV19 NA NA TGTGCCAGTAGTTACAATACGGACAGCTTCAATTCACCCCTCCACTTT CASSYNTDSFNSPLHF
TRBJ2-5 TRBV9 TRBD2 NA TGTGCCAGCAGCATAGGACTAGCGGGAGGTGGGGAGACCCAGTACTTC CASSIGLAGGGETQYF
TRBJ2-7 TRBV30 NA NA TGTGCCTGGGGACAGGGACTAGGAGGGTTTCGTAAGTACTTC CAWGQGLGGFRKYF
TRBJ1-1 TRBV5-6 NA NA TGTGCCAGCAGCGGGGGGGACGCGACTGAAGCTTTCTTT CASSGGDATEAFF
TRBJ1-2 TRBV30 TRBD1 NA TGTGCCTGGACCCAGGGGGCGAGGCGGACACACTTC CAWTQGARRTHF
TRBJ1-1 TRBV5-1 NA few TGCGCCAGCAGCTTGGGCCCGGGGAGGGGGAACACTGAAGCTTTCTTT CASSLGPGRGNTEAFF